The 4 T cell receptor beta chains below were found in one sample sequenced in a study of blood T cell repertoires in COVID-19. The protocol was immunoSEQ multiplex PCR, while the TCRdb copy is restricted to in-frame clones and leaves out a portion. In the table there are fewer than 350,000 clones, 70% to 90% of which are singletons. Input material: PBMCs or T cells enriched from blood (not recorded which). The receptors shown here come from a woman aged 55-69 years in a cohort exposed to, infected with or recovered from COVID-19 (not recorded which).

The chain employs TRBV4-3 and TRBJ2-7, with a possible D match to TRBD2 (7 bases). Deletions cut 3 bases from V and 2 bases from J, with 11 bases between. Looked up from germline, CDR1 is LGHNA and CDR2 is YSLEER. This CDR3 spans 14 amino acids. CDR3: CASSHWGGTYEQYF. Here the CDR3 DNA reads TGCGCCAGCAGCCACTGGGGGGGCACCTACGAGCAGTACTTC.

The chain recombines TRBV13 with TRBJ2-7, with D possibly matching TRBD2 (6 bases). Per the germline V gene, CDR1 is PRHDT and CDR2 is FYEKMQ (reference sequence). The CDR3 runs to 14 residues. V shed 5 bases and J shed 3 bases, with 14 bases lying between them. The CDR3: CASSRRDLGYEQYF. In DNA form, the CDR3 reads TGTGCCAGCAGCCGGCGGGACTTAGGCTACGAGCAGTACTTC.

This clone was observed once. V is TRBV28 and J is TRBJ2-6, with 7 bases matching TRBD1. Germline lookup yields CDR1 MDHEN and CDR2 SYDVKM. CDR3 length: 15 amino acids. Unmatched junction bases numbered 4, after V lost 6 bases and J lost 2 bases. CDR3 DNA sequence: TGTGCCAGCAGCCCTACAGGGGCTGGGGCCAACGTCCTGACTTTC. It is translated as CASSPTGAGANVLTF.

This rearrangement joins TRBV11-2 to TRBJ2-1; TRBD2 matches at 11 bases. Per germline, CDR1 SGHAT and CDR2 FQNNGV. The CDR3 length is 16 residues. V shed 4 bases, J shed 5 bases, and the junction held 7 bases outside the gene matches. The CDR3 bases are TGTGCCAGCAGCTCCATAGCGGGAGGGACTAACAATGAGCAGTTCTTC. Translating it yields CASSSIAGGTNNEQFF.